The rows below give T cell receptor beta chains drawn from one sample of a study of follicular helper T cells after annual influenza vaccination. Produced via immunoSEQ multiplex PCR; TCRdb's table is partial and in-frame only. The sample holds 5,500 to 7,500 clones; around 84% are singletons and the top ten take under 0.7%. This specimen was CXCR5- memory CD4+ T cells sorted from blood, taken 7 days after influenza vaccination. The receptors stem from an adult who received the influenza vaccine. The CDR3 runs from the conserved cysteine through the conserved F or W. Each record gives: V gene, CDR3 length, D gene, J gene, clone size, CDR3 protein, CDR3 DNA. A D gene is named only where the DNA matches it firmly. Size is stated for part of the rows, as once, few or many counts, or as a class when the clone is expanded.

>TRBV19|13|-|TRBJ2-5|-
CASSSQSGETQYF
TGTGCCAGTAGTAGCCAGAGTGGGGAGACCCAGTACTTC
>TRBV5-6|13|-|TRBJ1-3|-
CASSLASRNTIYF
TGTGCCAGCAGCCTGGCTAGTAGGAACACCATATATTTT
>TRBV11-2|16|-|TRBJ2-1|-
CASSLRTDSSYNEQFF
TGTGCCAGCAGCTTACGTACGGACAGCTCCTACAATGAGCAGTTCTTC
>TRBV6-4|19|TRBD1|TRBJ2-1|once
CARATGGLSSGSSYNEQFF
TGTGCCAGAGCGACAGGGGGCCTGTCGTCGGGATCCTCCTACAATGAGCAGTTCTTC
>TRBV27|13|-|TRBJ2-7|-
CASSFAVTSEQYF
TGTGCCAGCAGTTTTGCCGTGACAAGCGAGCAGTACTTC
>TRBV7-8|14|-|TRBJ2-7|-
CASSPGPTAYEQYF
TGTGCCAGCAGCCCTGGACCCACCGCCTACGAGCAGTACTTC
>TRBV6-1|13|-|TRBJ1-6|once
CASLRGRDSPLHF
TGTGCCAGTTTGAGAGGGAGGGATTCACCCCTCCACTTT
>TRBV6-6|14|-|TRBJ2-3|-
CASSYRPDTDTQYF
TGTGCCAGCAGTTACCGTCCGGATACAGATACGCAGTATTTT
>TRBV7-8|13|-|TRBJ2-6|-
CASSLLGANVLTF
TGTGCCAGCAGCTTATTGGGGGCCAACGTCCTGACTTTC
>TRBV6-4|12|-|TRBJ1-4|-
CASSDSPGKLFF
TGTGCCAGCAGTGACTCCCCGGGAAAACTGTTTTTT
>TRBV7-2|13|-|TRBJ2-7|-
CASSSGTSYEQYF
TGTGCCAGCAGCTCCGGGACTTCCTACGAGCAGTACTTC
>TRBV10-3|15|TRBD2|TRBJ2-1|-
CAISESGLAANEQFF
TGTGCCATCAGTGAGTCGGGACTAGCGGCCAATGAGCAGTTCTTC
>TRBV5-4|14|-|TRBJ2-7|-
CASSLAGHTYEQYF
TGTGCCAGCAGCTTGGCGGGCCACACCTACGAGCAGTACTTC
>TRBV28|13|-|TRBJ2-1|-
CASSSSPPPLQFF
TGTGCCAGCAGTTCATCCCCTCCCCCTCTGCAGTTCTTC
>TRBV6-5|14|TRBD1|TRBJ2-5|-
CASSKTGNQETQYF
TGTGCCAGCAGCAAGACAGGGAACCAAGAGACCCAGTACTTC
>TRBV15|17|-|TRBJ2-3|-
CATSRPPSGVTTDTQYF
TGTGCCACCAGCAGACCTCCTTCCGGGGTGACCACAGATACGCAGTATTTT
>TRBV5-4|15|-|TRBJ1-1|-
CASSLGGRGNTEAFF
TGTGCCAGCAGCTTGGGGGGCCGAGGGAACACTGAAGCTTTCTTT
>TRBV5-1|16|-|TRBJ2-1|-
CASSRDLTGPGDEQFF
TGCGCCAGCAGCCGGGACCTTACCGGACCGGGTGATGAGCAGTTCTTC
>TRBV5-6|15|TRBD1|TRBJ2-7|once
CASSHRDRGFYEQYF
TGTGCCAGCAGTCACCGGGACAGGGGGTTCTACGAGCAGTACTTC
>TRBV29-1|13|-|TRBJ2-1|-
CSVDPGSYNEQFF
TGCAGCGTTGATCCGGGCTCCTACAATGAGCAGTTCTTC
>TRBV29-1|13|-|TRBJ1-2|once
CSAGTAGMEGYTF
TGCAGCGCGGGGACCGCCGGTATGGAAGGCTACACCTTC
>TRBV5-1|13|-|TRBJ2-2|-
CASINSDTGELFF
TGCGCCAGCATAAATAGCGACACCGGGGAGCTGTTTTTT
>TRBV2|15|-|TRBJ1-3|once
CASSEEGAAGNTIYF
TGTGCCAGCAGTGAAGAGGGTGCGGCTGGAAACACCATATATTTT
>TRBV18|16|TRBD1|TRBJ1-2|-
CASSRATGGEWDGYTF
TGTGCCAGCTCACGTGCTACAGGGGGCGAATGGGACGGCTACACCTTC
>TRBV28|15|-|TRBJ1-2|-
CASSFGGGAGYGYTF
TGTGCCAGCAGTTTCGGGGGGGGCGCGGGCTATGGCTACACCTTC
>TRBV11-3|13|-|TRBJ1-1|-
CASSLEGGTEAFF
TGTGCCAGCAGCTTAGAAGGAGGCACTGAAGCTTTCTTT
>TRBV15|16|TRBD2|TRBJ2-2|-
CATSRSSGTSTGELFF
TGTGCCACCAGCAGATCCTCCGGGACTAGCACCGGGGAGCTGTTTTTT
>TRBV2|12|TRBD2|TRBJ2-3|-
CASSEGGDTQYF
TGTGCCAGCAGTGAGGGGGGGGATACGCAGTATTTT
>TRBV13|19|TRBD1|TRBJ1-6|-
CASSSSRDRGKGRGSPLHF
TGTGCCAGCAGCTCGTCCCGGGACAGGGGAAAGGGTCGAGGATCACCCCTCCACTTT
>TRBV2|13|TRBD1|TRBJ1-2|-
CASSYRGGNGYTF
TGTGCCAGCAGTTACCGAGGGGGCAATGGCTACACCTTC
>TRBV9|16|TRBD1|TRBJ2-7|-
CASSVGEGAMNYEQYF
TGTGCCAGCAGCGTAGGTGAGGGGGCCATGAACTACGAGCAGTACTTC
>TRBV27|13|TRBD1|TRBJ1-1|-
CASIQQGGTEAFF
TGTGCCAGCATTCAACAGGGGGGCACTGAAGCTTTCTTT
>TRBV21-1|11|-|TRBJ1-5|-
CASSPNQPQHF
TGTGCCAGCAGCCCTAATCAGCCCCAGCATTTT
>TRBV18|15|-|TRBJ2-2|-
CASSQNQANTGELFF
TGTGCCAGCTCACAGAACCAGGCGAACACCGGGGAGCTGTTTTTT
>TRBV1|13|-|TRBJ2-7|-
CTSREGQIYEQYF
TGCACCAGCCGGGAGGGACAGATCTACGAGCAGTACTTC
>TRBV10-3|12|-|TRBJ2-2|-
CAISEGAGELFF
TGTGCCATCAGTGAAGGGGCCGGGGAGCTGTTTTTT
>TRBV7-9|17|TRBD2|TRBJ2-2|-
CASRGTSGGTNTGELFF
TGTGCCAGCAGGGGGACTAGCGGGGGAACGAACACCGGGGAGCTGTTTTTT
>TRBV5-4|14|-|TRBJ2-3|-
CASSAQSSTDTQYF
TGTGCCAGCAGCGCTCAGTCCAGCACAGATACGCAGTATTTT
>TRBV4-1|13|-|TRBJ2-5|-
CASSPWTEETQYF
TGCGCCAGCAGCCCCTGGACAGAAGAGACCCAGTACTTC
>TRBV2|14|TRBD1|TRBJ2-2|-
CASRPGGDTGELFF
TGTGCCAGCAGACCAGGGGGCGACACCGGGGAGCTGTTTTTT
>TRBV5-1|14|TRBD1|TRBJ1-2|few
CASSPGQGGYGYTF
TGCGCCAGCAGCCCCGGACAGGGCGGCTATGGCTACACCTTC
>TRBV7-9|15|-|TRBJ2-1|-
CASSLVAVRRDEQFF
TGTGCCAGCAGCTTAGTAGCGGTGAGGAGGGATGAGCAGTTCTTC